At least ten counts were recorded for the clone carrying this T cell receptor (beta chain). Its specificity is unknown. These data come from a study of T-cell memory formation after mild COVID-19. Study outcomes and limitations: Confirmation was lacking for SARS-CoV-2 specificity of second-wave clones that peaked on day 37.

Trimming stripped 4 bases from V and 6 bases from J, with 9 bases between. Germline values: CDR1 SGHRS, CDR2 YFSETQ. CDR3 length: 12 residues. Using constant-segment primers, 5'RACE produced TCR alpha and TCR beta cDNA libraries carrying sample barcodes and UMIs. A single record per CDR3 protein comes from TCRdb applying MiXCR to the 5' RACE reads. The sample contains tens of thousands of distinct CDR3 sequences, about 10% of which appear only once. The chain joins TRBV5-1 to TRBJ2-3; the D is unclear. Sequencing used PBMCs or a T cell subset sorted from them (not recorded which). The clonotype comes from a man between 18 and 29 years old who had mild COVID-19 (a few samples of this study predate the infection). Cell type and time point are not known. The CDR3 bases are TGCGCCAGCAGCGTGACTGGCGATACGCAGTATTTT. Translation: CASSVTGDTQYF.